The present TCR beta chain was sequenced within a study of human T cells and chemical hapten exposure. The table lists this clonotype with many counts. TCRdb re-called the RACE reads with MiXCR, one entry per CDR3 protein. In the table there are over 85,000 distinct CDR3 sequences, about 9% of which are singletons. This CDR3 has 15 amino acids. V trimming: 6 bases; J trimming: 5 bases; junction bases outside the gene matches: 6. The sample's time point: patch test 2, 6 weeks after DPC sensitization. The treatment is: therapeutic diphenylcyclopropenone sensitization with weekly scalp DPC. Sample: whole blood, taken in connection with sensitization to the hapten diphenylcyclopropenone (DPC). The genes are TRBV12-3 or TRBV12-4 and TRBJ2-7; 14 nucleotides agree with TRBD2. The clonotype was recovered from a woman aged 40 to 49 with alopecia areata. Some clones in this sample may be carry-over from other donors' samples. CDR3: CASSSPTSGRDEQYF. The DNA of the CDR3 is TGTGCCAGCAGCTCACCGACTAGCGGGAGGGACGAGCAGTACTTC.